In this sample, the clone carrying this T cell receptor beta chain turned up a few times. Its target is unknown. TCRdb reanalysed the 5' RACE reads using MiXCR and keeps one entry per CDR3 protein. Of about 360,000 distinct CDR3 sequences in the sample, about an eighth were seen once. The data were obtained in a study of T-cell memory formation after mild COVID-19. Study findings and constraints: Second-wave clones peaking on day 37 lacked confirmed SARS-CoV-2 specificity. Clones that contracted from day 15 to 85 had balanced CD4/CD8; later expanders were CD4+ biased.

The receptor's source is a man between 18 and 35 years old who had mild COVID-19 (a few samples of this study predate the infection). Cell type and time point are not known. The sequencing sample was made of PBMCs or a T cell subset sorted from them (not recorded which).

CDR3 sequence: CSARDSTYNEQFF. The CDR3, as DNA: TGCAGTGCTAGGGACAGTACTTACAATGAGCAGTTCTTC. V and J are TRBV20-1 and TRBJ2-1, with D possibly being TRBD1 (6 bases). The CDR3 consists of 13 residues. Germline assignment: CDR1 DFQATT and CDR2 SNEGSKA (reference sequence). The germline V and J ends were trimmed by 3 bases and 4 bases, with 10 bases remaining between them.